Listed below are T cell receptor beta chains from one sample, sequenced in a study of T cells in Graves' hyperthyroidism and ophthalmopathy. Via MiXCR, TCRdb re-called the multiplex PCR reads, giving one row per CDR3 protein. The table shows approximately 330,000 distinct CDR3 sequences, with roughly 23% occurring only once. The sequenced material came from blood. The receptors stem from a woman in her forties or fifties with Graves' hyperthyroidism. Both conserved end residues are part of each CDR3. The D gene is left open where the match is weak. Some rows mark clone size as missing; the rest say once, few, many or name a class of expanded clone.

len	abundance	j_gene	d_gene	v_gene	CDR3nt	CDR3aa
15	once	TRBJ2-3	.	TRBV7-2	TGTGCCAGCAGCTTATTGGGTAGCTCAGCAGATACGCAGTATTTT	CASSLLGSSADTQYF
15	many	TRBJ1-1	.	TRBV7-9	TGTGCCAGCACCCTATCTAGCAGGGCGAACACTGAAGCTTTCTTT	CASTLSSRANTEAFF
15	few	TRBJ1-5	.	TRBV18	TGTGCCAGCTCACCCTCAGAGGGTGCGTCGGAGCCCCAGCATTTT	CASSPSEGASEPQHF
14	many	TRBJ2-7	.	TRBV20-1	TGCAGTGCTAAAACCCGAGGGCCCTATTTGGAGCAGTACTTC	CSAKTRGPYLEQYF
15	many	TRBJ2-1	.	TRBV5-1	TGCGCCAGCAGCTTGGACAGGGAGTCCTACAATGAGCAGTTCTTC	CASSLDRESYNEQFF
17	many	TRBJ2-6	TRBD1	TRBV6-1	TGTGCCAGCAGTTTTCGGGACAGGGCGTGGGGGGCCAACGTCCTGACTTTC	CASSFRDRAWGANVLTF
11	.	TRBJ2-7	.	TRBV20-1	TGCAGTGCTCTCCTTTCCTACGAGCAGTACTTC	CSALLSYEQYF
13	.	TRBJ2-1	TRBD1	TRBV20-1	TGCAGTGCTATGGGACAGGGCGTCAATGAGCAGTTCTTC	CSAMGQGVNEQFF
14	.	TRBJ2-7	TRBD2	TRBV11-2	TGTGCCAGCAGTCGGCCGGGACTAGCGGCCGAGCAGTACTTC	CASSRPGLAAEQYF
15	few	TRBJ2-6	.	TRBV20-1	TGCAGTGCTAGGCGGGCCGGCTCTGGGGCCAACGTCCTGACTTTC	CSARRAGSGANVLTF
14	many	TRBJ1-5	.	TRBV28	TGTGCCAGCAGTTTGGCCAGTTACAATCAGCCCCAGCATTTT	CASSLASYNQPQHF
17	.	TRBJ2-3	TRBD2	TRBV5-6	TGTGCCAGCAGCCTAGCCGTGGCTAGCGGATACACAGATACGCAGTATTTT	CASSLAVASGYTDTQYF
14	many	TRBJ1-1	TRBD1	TRBV7-9	TGTGCCAGCAGCCCCCAGGGGGCCGGAGGTGAAGCTTTCTTT	CASSPQGAGGEAFF
14	many	TRBJ2-3	.	TRBV5-1	TGCGCCAGCAGCCTAGACTCGGGATCAGATACGCAGTATTTT	CASSLDSGSDTQYF
15	.	TRBJ2-3	.	TRBV20-1	TGCAGTGCTAGAGTTGGCTGGGGTTTCCGAGATACGCAGTATTTT	CSARVGWGFRDTQYF
15	few	TRBJ2-3	.	TRBV5-1	TGCGCCAGCAGCGCCGGCCATACTAGCACAGATACGCAGTATTTT	CASSAGHTSTDTQYF
15	many	TRBJ1-3	.	TRBV11-3	TGTGCCAGCAGCTTATCGGAGAGTGCTGGAAACACCATATATTTT	CASSLSESAGNTIYF
14	.	TRBJ2-7	TRBD1	TRBV2	TGTGCCAGCAGTCGGACAGGGGCCCACTACGAGCAGTACTTC	CASSRTGAHYEQYF
16	many	TRBJ2-1	TRBD1	TRBV3-1	TGTGCCAGCAGCCAAGAAACAGGGGCTTCCTACAATGAGCAGTTCTTC	CASSQETGASYNEQFF
14	few	TRBJ2-1	.	TRBV9	TGTGCCAGCAGCACAACGAGGGAAAGCCATGAGCAGTTCTTC	CASSTTRESHEQFF
16	many	TRBJ1-1	TRBD1	TRBV9	TGTGCCAGCAGCGAGGGGGCATGGCAGGGTCGTGCTGAAGCTTTCTTT	CASSEGAWQGRAEAFF